These 20 T cell receptor beta chains originate from one sample sequenced in a study of OX40 agonist ivuxolimab in advanced cancers. Assay: immunoSEQ multiplex PCR; the TCRdb copy retains only in-frame clones and omits some. The data contain roughly 48,000 clones, about four fifths of them singletons. The sequenced sample was CD4+ or CD8+ T cells sorted from blood, obtained in a trial of the OX40 agonist ivuxolimab. These receptors originate from an adult with an advanced solid tumor such as melanoma, head and neck, liver or kidney cancer.

The chain recombines TRBV19 with TRBJ1-1; TRBD1 might be the D (6 bases). The germline CDR1 and CDR2 sequences are LNHDA and SQIVND (reference sequence). Trimming took 6 bases from V and 2 from J, leaving 22 bases between them. CDR3 length equals 17 residues. The CDR3 sequence: CASRINLQGEGNTEAFF. CDR3 in DNA: TGTGCCAGTAGGATAAACTTACAGGGTGAAGGAAACACTGAAGCTTTCTTT.

V gene TRBV15 combines with J gene TRBJ2-5; 8 bases align to TRBD1. This CDR3 contains 17 residues. Germline V gives CDR1 LNHNV, CDR2 YYDKDF (reference sequence). The J segment lost 4 bases and the V segment lost 1 base, leaving 11 bases of the junction unmatched. The CDR3 DNA is TGTGCCACCAGCAGAGGTCCGGGACAGGAAAAAGGAGAGACCCAGTACTTC. Translation: CATSRGPGQEKGETQYF.

The genes are TRBV7-9 and TRBJ1-1; D is uncertain. Trimming stripped 4 bases from V and 0 bases from J, with 12 bases between. Germline CDR1 and CDR2: SEHNR and FQNEAQ (reference sequence). This CDR3 comprises 15 residues. This chain's CDR3 is CASSSPRLMNTEAFF. CDR3 sequence (DNA): TGTGCCAGCAGCTCCCCTCGGCTCATGAACACTGAAGCTTTCTTT. Combining the CDR3 with reference TRBV7-9 and TRBJ1-1 gives the whole variable domain DTGVSQNPRHKITKRGQNVTFRCDPISEHNRLYWYRQTLGQGPEFLTYFQNEAQLEKSRLLSDRFSAERPKGSFSTLEIQRTEQGDSAMYLCASSSPRLMNTEAFFGQGTRLTVV.

Details on this clone: Relative to the germline gene, one junction end is altered; a read error may explain this. V is TRBV2 and J is TRBJ2-7, with D perhaps assigned TRBD1 or TRBD2 (5 bases each). Germline loops: CDR1 SNHLY, CDR2 FYNNEI. The CDR3 runs to 12 residues. CDR3 in amino acids: CASSELPGRSLF. The CDR3 nucleotides read TGTGCCAGCAGCGAACTACCGGGACGGAGTCTCTTC.

This rearrangement joins TRBV9 to TRBJ2-6; D perhaps matches TRBD2 (6 bases). Germline values: CDR1 SGDLS, CDR2 YYNGEE. Between the trimmed V and J ends, which lost 4 bases and 1 base, there was a span of 24 bases. The CDR3 is 20 residues long. Written as DNA, the CDR3 is TGTGCCAGCAGCCACAGGCTGGAGGGAAGGAGCTTATCTGGGGCCAACGTCCTGACTTTC. This gives the protein CASSHRLEGRSLSGANVLTF.

The gene calls are TRBV6-5 and TRBJ2-7; D perhaps matches TRBD2 (6 bases). V lost 11 bases, J lost 2 bases, and 16 bases lay in between. From germline, CDR1 is MNHEY and CDR2 SVGAGI. The CDR3 is 13 amino acids. CDR3 nucleotides: TGTGCCGGTCGTACTAGCAGTACCTACGAGCAGTACTTC. As protein: CAGRTSSTYEQYF.

The chain joins TRBV29-1 to TRBJ2-7; a possible D gene is TRBD1 (5 bases). Germline V lookup: CDR1 SQVTM, CDR2 ANQGSEA. CDR3 length: 15 residues. Trimming stripped 4 bases from V and 5 bases from J, with 21 bases between. In nucleotides, the CDR3 is TGCAGCGTTGTCCCGGCAAGCCAGGGTCGCAACGAGCAGTACTTC. It is translated as CSVVPASQGRNEQYF.

This clone showed up just a few times. The chain links TRBV30 to TRBJ1-1, with no clear D. The CDR3 consists of 13 residues. Germline values: CDR1 GTSNPN, CDR2 SVGIG (reference sequence). Trimming left V 0 bases short and J 2 bases short, with 7 bases between. The CDR3 region has the DNA TGTGCCTGGAGTGTACAGACTAACACTGAAGCTTTCTTT. Amino acid sequence: CAWSVQTNTEAFF.

This chain uses TRBV7-9 with TRBJ1-1; D possibly corresponds to TRBD1 (5 bases). The CDR3 totals 13 residues. Germline CDR1 and CDR2: SEHNR and FQNEAQ (reference sequence). Trimming removed 2 bases at V and 2 bases at J, with 6 bases between. As DNA, the CDR3 is TGTGCCAGCAGCTTACGGGGCAACACTGAAGCTTTCTTT. This encodes CASSLRGNTEAFF.

The chain combines TRBV7-3 with TRBJ2-4; 11 nucleotides align to TRBD2. Germline values: CDR1 SGHTA, CDR2 FQGTGA. This CDR3 is built from 14 residues. V shed 2 bases, J shed 11 bases, and the junction held 5 bases outside the gene matches. The CDR3 DNA is TGTGCCAGCAGCTTAGGGCTAGCGGGAGGAGTTCAGTACTTC. Protein: CASSLGLAGGVQYF. The variable domain in full, with the rest retrieved from reference TRBV7-3 and TRBJ2-4, is GAGVSQTPSNKVTEKGKYVELRCDPISGHTALYWYRQSLGQGPEFLIYFQGTGAADDSGLPNDRFFAVRPEGSVSTLKIQRTERGDSAVYLCASSLGLAGGVQYFGAGTRLSVL.

The chain employs TRBV7-9 and TRBJ2-6; the match to TRBD1 covers 7 bases. V was clipped by 5 bases and J by 2 bases; unmatched bases: 3. The CDR3 covers 15 residues. Germline assignment: CDR1 SEHNR and CDR2 FQNEAQ (reference sequence). The CDR3 DNA follows: TGTGCCAGCAGCCTGCAGGGGGCTGGGGCCAACGTCCTGACTTTC. As protein: CASSLQGAGANVLTF.

This rearrangement joins TRBV11-3 to TRBJ2-5, with TRBD2 matching 8 bases. V lost 3 bases and J lost 0; bases outside the gene matches: 3. This CDR3 is built from 15 residues. CDR1 SGHNT and CDR2 YENEEA come from the germline V gene. Here the CDR3 DNA reads TGTGCCAGCAGCTTCGGGACTAGGGACCAAGAGACCCAGTACTTC. Protein: CASSFGTRDQETQYF.

The V call is TRBV25-1, the J call TRBJ1-6; tentative D call: TRBD1 (5 bases). There are 17 residues in the CDR3. Trimming stripped 2 bases from V and 6 bases from J, with 17 bases between. From germline, CDR1 is MGHDK and CDR2 SYGVNS. The CDR3 region is CASSEGRGGNLNSPLHF. The DNA of the CDR3 is TGTGCCAGCAGTGAAGGCCGGGGGGGGAACCTTAATTCACCCCTCCACTTT.

This clone has more than one count but fewer than ten. This CDR3 is also generated by other DNA sequences in the sample. V usage is TRBV6-6 and J usage is TRBJ2-1; D possibly corresponds to TRBD2 (5 bases). The CDR3 is 14 amino acids. Trimming took 0 bases from V and 4 from J, leaving 7 bases between them. CDR1 MNHNY and CDR2 SVGAGI come from the germline V gene (reference sequence). CDR3 in amino acids: CASSYSRVYNEQFF. CDR3 DNA: TGTGCCAGCAGTTACTCGAGGGTATACAATGAGCAGTTCTTC.

The rearrangement links TRBV5-1 to TRBJ1-1; D may be TRBD1 (6 bases). The length of the CDR3 is 9 residues. V was shortened by 10 bases and J by 11 bases, with 12 bases between the two germline ends. The germline V gene encodes CDR1 SGHRS and CDR2 YFSETQ. CDR3 residues: CAGTGRAFF. DNA for the CDR3: TGCGCCGGCACAGGGCGGGCTTTCTTT.

The rearrangement joins TRBV5-4 to TRBJ2-7; 10 bases are shared with TRBD2. CDR3 size: 18 residues. CDR1 is SGHNT, CDR2 YYREEE, per germline (reference sequence). V shed 4 bases, J shed 1 base, and the junction held 14 bases outside the gene matches. The CDR3 nucleotides are TGTGCCAGCAGCGCTGGGCCTAGCGGGAGAATACGATCCTACGAGCAGTACTTC. Protein product: CASSAGPSGRIRSYEQYF.

V usage is TRBV6-5 and J usage is TRBJ2-2; tentative D call: TRBD1 (5 bases). Between the trimmed V and J ends, which lost 5 bases and 7 bases, there was a span of 14 bases. This CDR3 is built from 14 residues. Germline CDR1 MNHEY, CDR2 SVGAGI. The CDR3 loop is CASSATWTNGELFF. CDR3 sequence (DNA): TGTGCCAGCAGTGCGACCTGGACAAACGGGGAGCTGTTTTTT.

This clone was found once. The V gene is TRBV15, the J gene TRBJ2-3, with D uncertain. The CDR3 is 12 amino acids. In germline, CDR1 is LNHNV, CDR2 YYDKDF (reference sequence). Trimming took off 0 bases at V and 5 bases at J, with 3 bases between the two ends. CDR3 region: CATSRDRDTQYF. The CDR3 coding sequence is TGTGCCACCAGCAGAGATCGAGATACGCAGTATTTT. Looking up the rest from reference TRBV15 and TRBJ2-3 gives the full variable domain: DAMVIQNPRYQVTQFGKPVTLSCSQTLNHNVMYWYQQKSSQAPKLLFHYYDKDFNNEADTPDNFQSRRPNTSFCFLDIRSPGLGDTAMYLCATSRDRDTQYFGPGTRLTVL.

This rearrangement joins TRBV11-2 to TRBJ2-3; 10 bases are a match to TRBD2. There are 17 residues in the CDR3. V shed 3 bases, J shed 4 bases, and the junction held 10 bases outside the gene matches. Germline V gene sequence: CDR1 SGHAT, CDR2 FQNNGV. CDR3 loop: CASSFAAAGGPSDTQYF. The CDR3 nucleotides read TGTGCCAGCAGCTTTGCGGCAGCGGGAGGGCCATCAGATACGCAGTATTTT.

The count of this clone is one. V is TRBV9 and J is TRBJ2-3; D is undetermined. The V end was cut by 0 bases, the J end by 9 bases, with 8 bases between. The CDR3 loop spans 12 amino acids. Germline V gene lookup returns CDR1 SGDLS and CDR2 YYNGEE. The CDR3 reads CASSVETGTQYF. CDR3 nucleotide sequence: TGTGCCAGCAGCGTAGAGACCGGGACGCAGTATTTT.